The next 5 T cell receptor beta chains were all read from a single sample in a study of post-analysis software for immune sequencing data. Study results and limitations: Comparison of patients with controls showed four or five TRBV segments more frequent in patients, TRBV5-6, TRBV5-1 and TRBV20-1 among them.

No antigen has been assigned to these receptors. Unique molecular identifiers tagged the TCR beta cDNA libraries. TCRdb reprocessed the PCR reads with MiXCR, giving one entry per CDR3 protein. The data contain about 770,000 distinct CDR3 sequences, about half of them singletons. The material sequenced was blood. Receptors originate from a girl aged 10-17 years with multiple sclerosis.

The chain has TRBV7-8 and TRBJ1-2; the match to TRBD1 covers 9 bases. From germline, CDR1 is SGHVS and CDR2 FQNEAQ. This CDR3 has 13 residues. Trimming removed 4 bases from V and 4 bases from J; junction bases left unmatched: 1. In DNA form, the CDR3 reads TGTGCCAGCAGCTGGGACAGGGTCTATGGCTACACCTTC. This translates into CASSWDRVYGYTF.

The chain has TRBV14 and TRBJ2-6, with D perhaps TRBD2 (5 bases). The CDR3 covers 11 residues. Germline V gene lookup returns CDR1 SGHDN and CDR2 FVKESK. Trimming removed 4 bases from V and 13 bases from J, with 8 bases in between. CDR3 loop: CASSPGLVLTF. DNA of the CDR3: TGTGCCAGCAGCCCGGGGTTGGTCCTGACTTTC.

Here the CDR3 DNA reads TGTGCCAGCAGCGGAGGGACAGTTGTGGGTGAGACCCAGTACTTC. This translates into CASSGGTVVGETQYF. The chain combines TRBV13 with TRBJ2-5; D might be TRBD1 (7 bases). Trimming removed 5 bases at V and 5 bases at J, with 18 bases between. This CDR3 contains 15 residues. Germline assignment: CDR1 PRHDT and CDR2 FYEKMQ (reference sequence).

The table lists this clonotype with a few counts. CDR3 loop: CSVVGKDRVEAFF. CDR3 nucleotide sequence: TGCAGCGTTGTAGGGAAGGACAGGGTTGAAGCTTTCTTT. V usage is TRBV29-1 and J usage is TRBJ1-1; 8 bases match TRBD1. The CDR3 extends over 13 amino acids. The V segment lost 4 bases and the J segment 7 bases; nucleotides outside the gene matches: 8. Per germline, CDR1 SQVTM and CDR2 ANQGSEA.

The chain couples TRBV7-3 to TRBJ2-6; D possibly corresponds to TRBD2 (6 bases). CDR3 length equals 17 residues. Germline assignment: CDR1 SGHTA and CDR2 FQGTGA. Trimming took 5 bases from V and 1 from J, leaving 15 bases between them. CDR3 sequence (DNA): TGTGCCAGCAGCCCATTGTCCGGGAGTTCTGGGGCCAACGTCCTGACTTTC. Its translation is CASSPLSGSSGANVLTF.